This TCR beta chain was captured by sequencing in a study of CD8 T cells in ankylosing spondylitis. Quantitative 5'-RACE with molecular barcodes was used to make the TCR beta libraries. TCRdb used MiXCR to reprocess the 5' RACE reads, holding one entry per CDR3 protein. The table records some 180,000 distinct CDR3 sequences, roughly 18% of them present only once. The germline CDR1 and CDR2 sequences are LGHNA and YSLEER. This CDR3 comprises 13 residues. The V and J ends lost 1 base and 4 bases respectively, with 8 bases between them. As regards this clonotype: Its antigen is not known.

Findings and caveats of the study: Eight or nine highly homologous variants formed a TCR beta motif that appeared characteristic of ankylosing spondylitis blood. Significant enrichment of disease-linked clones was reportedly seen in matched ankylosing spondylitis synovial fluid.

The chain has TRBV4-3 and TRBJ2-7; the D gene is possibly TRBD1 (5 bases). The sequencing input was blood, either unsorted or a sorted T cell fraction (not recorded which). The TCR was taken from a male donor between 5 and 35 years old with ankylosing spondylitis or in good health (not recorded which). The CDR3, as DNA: TGCGCCAGCAGCCAAGGGAAGGGGTACGAGCAGTACTTC. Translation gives CASSQGKGYEQYF.